What follows are 27 T cell receptor beta chains derived from one specimen sequenced in a study of control samples from healthy donors and cancer patients (dated by TCRdb to about 2020). The method behind the library was the immunoSEQ multiplex PCR assay. The immuneACCESS repertoire file appears here via TCRdb, limited to in-frame rearrangements. These files lack a portion of the clones; in checked studies, under half of the deficit traces to unresolved V genes, and the cause of the others is not known. Recorded for this sample are 130,000 or so clones; 92% of them occurred a single time. Jointly, the top ten make up around 5.8% of the sample. Material for sequencing was blood. These receptors originate from a man between 18 and 35 years old in good health.

This sequence joins TRBV10-1 and TRBJ2-3; a possible D gene is TRBD2 (6 bases). This CDR3 spans 13 amino acids. Germline CDR1 reads WNHNN; CDR2 reads SYGVQD (reference sequence). V lost 8 bases and J 11 bases, leaving 20 bases between the germline ends. The CDR3: CASQYRDSPGQYF. CDR3 DNA sequence: TGCGCCAGCCAGTACCGGGACTCACCAGGGCAGTATTTT.

This chain connects TRBV7-2 to TRBJ1-2; D perhaps matches TRBD1 (6 bases). The CDR3 runs 15 residues. The germline CDR1 and CDR2 sequences are SGHTA and FQGNSA. The V end lost 2 bases, the J end lost 4 bases, and 14 bases lay between the germline ends. Written as DNA, the CDR3 is TGTGCCAGCAGCTTAAACGACAGGCCCAGCTATGGCTACACCTTC. Protein: CASSLNDRPSYGYTF.

This rearrangement joins TRBV7-9 to TRBJ2-3, with D possibly being TRBD2 (6 bases). The CDR3 runs to 16 residues. Between the trimmed V and J ends, which lost 5 bases and 4 bases, there was a span of 19 bases. CDR1 SEHNR and CDR2 FQNEAQ come from the germline V gene (reference sequence). The CDR3 reads CASSPLPGLWADTQYF. CDR3 nucleotide sequence: TGTGCCAGCAGCCCCCTACCGGGACTTTGGGCAGATACGCAGTATTTT. Looking up the rest from reference TRBV7-9 and TRBJ2-3 gives the full variable domain: DTGVSQNPRHKITKRGQNVTFRCDPISEHNRLYWYRQTLGQGPEFLTYFQNEAQLEKSRLLSDRFSAERPKGSFSTLEIQRTEQGDSAMYLCASSPLPGLWADTQYFGPGTRLTVL.

V and J are TRBV18 and TRBJ1-5; perhaps TRBD1 as D (5 bases). Germline loops: CDR1 KGHSH, CDR2 LQKENI. This CDR3 comprises 16 residues. Trimming cost V 4 bases and J 4 bases, with 17 bases left between them. This chain's CDR3 is CASSQTGQGANQPQHF. The CDR3 DNA is TGTGCCAGCTCACAAACGGGGCAGGGAGCTAATCAGCCCCAGCATTTT.

The genes are TRBV7-5 and TRBJ2-1; TRBD1 is the table's D call, not checked against the DNA. TRBV7-5 is recorded as a pseudogene. The CDR3 is 17 amino acids. The CDR3 bases are TGTGTCAGAAGCTTAAACGCTACAGGGTGGTTCTACAATGAGCAGTTCTTC. It yields the protein CVRSLNATGWFYNEQFF.

The CDR3 protein is CASSGYTPLNTGELFF. The CDR3 DNA is TGTGCCAGTAGCGGATATACCCCCTTGAACACCGGGGAGCTGTTTTTT. V gene TRBV19 combines with J gene TRBJ2-2, with D uncertain. CDR1 and CDR2 (germline): LNHDA, SQIVND (reference sequence). This CDR3 is built from 16 residues. Trimming took off 6 bases at V and 1 base at J, with 15 bases between the two ends.

The chain combines TRBV9 with TRBJ1-5; maybe TRBD1 (5 bases). Trimming removed 0 bases from V and 4 bases from J, with 11 bases in between. The CDR3 length is 15 residues. CDR1 is SGDLS and CDR2 is YYNGEE in the germline V gene. The CDR3 is CASSVGPAGNQPQHF. The CDR3 DNA is TGTGCCAGCAGCGTAGGCCCCGCAGGGAATCAGCCCCAGCATTTT. The complete variable domain, with remaining parts taken from reference TRBV9 and TRBJ1-5, reads DSGVTQTPKHLITATGQRVTLRCSPRSGDLSVYWYQQSLDQGLQFLIQYYNGEERAKGNILERFSAQQFPDLHSELNLSSLELGDSALYFCASSVGPAGNQPQHFGDGTRLSIL.

This rearrangement joins TRBV2 to TRBJ2-7; 7 bases are shared with TRBD1. Looked up from germline, CDR1 is SNHLY and CDR2 is FYNNEI. The CDR3 covers 14 residues. Trimming took 9 bases from V and 0 from J; bases not matched to a gene: 8. CDR3 bases: TGTGCCAGTATGCGACAGGGAGTCTCCTACGAGCAGTACTTC. As protein: CASMRQGVSYEQYF.

The DNA for the CDR3 is TGTGCCAGCAGACGTACAGGGGTGGACTATGGCTACACCTTC. Translating gives CASRRTGVDYGYTF. The chain has TRBV7-2 and TRBJ1-2; 7 bases line up with TRBD1. The CDR3 length is 14 residues. Germline lookup yields CDR1 SGHTA and CDR2 FQGNSA. Germline trimming cut 6 bases from V and 3 bases from J; bases unmatched to any gene: 7.

This sequence joins TRBV2 and TRBJ2-3; 8 bases align to TRBD1. CDR1 is SNHLY and CDR2 is FYNNEI in the germline V gene. Trimming took 7 bases from V and 4 from J; bases not matched to a gene: 1. The CDR3 is 12 amino acids. CDR3 amino acids: CASTQGADTQYF. The CDR3 region has the DNA TGTGCCAGCACACAGGGGGCAGATACGCAGTATTTT.

In the case of this clone: Relative to the germline gene, one junction end is altered; a read error may explain this. The genes are TRBV4-1 and TRBJ1-5, with 7 bases aligning to TRBD1. Germline V gene data show CDR1 as MGHRA and CDR2 as YSYEKL. CDR3 length: 14 residues. For the CDR3, the DNA is TGCGCCAGCAGGGCGACAGGGTTCAATCGGCCCCAGCATTTT. Translation: CASRATGFNRPQHF.

The chain is built from TRBV3-1 (or the pseudogene TRBV3-2) and TRBJ2-6; D is unresolved. The CDR3 extends over 15 amino acids. Trimming pared 0 bases from V and 0 bases from J, leaving 3 bases between. Germline lookup yields CDR1 LGHDT and CDR2 YNNKEL (reference sequence). The CDR3 protein is CASSQDFSGANVLTF. The CDR3 coding sequence is TGTGCCAGCAGCCAAGATTTCTCTGGGGCCAACGTCCTGACTTTC.

This clone was picked up one time. This chain joins TRBV2 and TRBJ1-5, with 8 bases fitting TRBD1. The ends lost 7 bases at V and 6 bases at J; junction bases unmatched: 11. This CDR3 contains 15 residues. CDR1 is SNHLY, CDR2 FYNNEI, per germline. The CDR3 region is CASKAGGAVSQPQHF. For the CDR3, the DNA is TGTGCCAGCAAGGCAGGGGGCGCAGTTAGTCAGCCCCAGCATTTT.

The rearrangement joins TRBV12-5 to TRBJ2-2, with TRBD1 matching 8 bases. Unmatched junction bases numbered 6, after V lost 3 bases and J lost 0 bases. The CDR3 covers 17 residues. Germline V gene lookup returns CDR1 LGHNT and CDR2 FRNRAP. Written as DNA, the CDR3 is TGTGCTAGTGGTTTCCCCACAGGGGGAACGAACACCGGGGAGCTGTTTTTT. This codes for CASGFPTGGTNTGELFF.

This sequence joins TRBV7-7 and TRBJ2-5, with D possibly TRBD2 on 5 matching bases. V gave up 4 bases and J gave up 2 bases, with 14 bases separating them. Germline CDR1 SSHAT, CDR2 FNYEAQ (reference sequence). The CDR3 is 15 residues long. The CDR3 DNA reads TGTGCCAGCAGCTCCCGGACTGGCCCACAAGAGACCCAGTACTTC. Translated, it gives CASSSRTGPQETQYF.

V usage is TRBV7-2 and J usage is TRBJ1-5; no reliable D call. V lost 0 bases and J 5 bases, leaving 8 bases between the germline ends. CDR1 SGHTA and CDR2 FQGNSA come from the germline V gene. The CDR3 contains 14 residues. This CDR3 reads CASSLADRYQPQHF. For the CDR3, the DNA is TGTGCCAGCAGCTTAGCCGACCGTTATCAGCCCCAGCATTTT.

The chain links TRBV29-1 to TRBJ1-2; no clear D. Per germline, CDR1 SQVTM and CDR2 ANQGSEA. The CDR3 loop spans 11 amino acids. V dropped 5 bases and J dropped 4 bases, with 8 bases sitting between them. DNA for the CDR3: TGCAGCGTTAACCCGGTCTATGGCTACACCTTC. This gives the protein CSVNPVYGYTF.

This sequence joins TRBV6-4 and TRBJ1-1; possible D gene TRBD1, 5 bases. This CDR3 has 13 amino acids. V lost 6 bases to trimming and J lost 0 bases, with 8 bases between them. In germline, CDR1 is MRHNA, CDR2 SNTAGT. The CDR3 sequence: CASSREMNTEAFF. The CDR3 nucleotides are TGTGCCAGCAGCAGGGAAATGAACACTGAAGCTTTCTTT.

This clone has only one observation. The V call is TRBV3-1 (or the pseudogene TRBV3-2), the J call TRBJ1-5; D not resolved. CDR1 LGHDT and CDR2 YNNKEL come from the germline V gene (reference sequence). CDR3 size: 12 residues. V was pared by 4 bases and J by 3 bases, with 4 bases between. The CDR3 DNA reads as TGTGCCAGCAGCCTCTACAATCAGCCCCAGCATTTT. Translation: CASSLYNQPQHF.

The chain has TRBV12-3 or TRBV12-4 and TRBJ1-2; a weak D match, TRBD1 (6 bases). The germline V and J ends were trimmed by 3 bases and 7 bases, with 12 bases remaining between them. This CDR3 has 13 residues. The DNA of the CDR3 is TGTGCCAGCAGTTTCTCAGGGGTGGTTGGCTACACCTTC. Protein sequence: CASSFSGVVGYTF.

This sequence joins TRBV9 and TRBJ2-7, with D possibly TRBD1 on 5 matching bases. The germline V gene has CDR1 SGDLS and CDR2 YYNGEE. CDR3 length: 15 residues. V was cut by 2 bases and J by 0 bases, with 12 bases left in between. CDR3 nucleotides: TGTGCCAGCAGCGTGTCAGGGTCTAACTCCTACGAGCAGTACTTC. It specifies CASSVSGSNSYEQYF.

This clone was counted once. V usage is TRBV2 and J usage is TRBJ1-6, with 12 bases identical to TRBD1. The CDR3 has 15 amino acids. CDR1 and CDR2 (germline): SNHLY, FYNNEI. Trimming took 6 bases from V and 4 from J; bases not matched to a gene: 1. The CDR3 sequence is CASRGQGAYNSPLHF. The CDR3 DNA reads TGTGCCAGCAGGGGACAGGGGGCTTATAATTCACCCCTCCACTTT. Together with reference TRBV2 and TRBJ1-6, the CDR3 gives the full variable domain: EPEVTQTPSHQVTQMGQEVILRCVPISNHLYFYWYRQILGQKVEFLVSFYNNEISEKSEIFDDQFSVERPDGSNFTLKIRSTKLEDSAMYFCASRGQGAYNSPLHFGNGTRLTVT.

This clone showed up just once. V gene TRBV20-1 combines with J gene TRBJ1-1, with D hard to call. CDR3 length equals 11 residues. Germline CDR1 is DFQATT and CDR2 is SNEGSKA (reference sequence). Trimming shortened V by 7 bases and J by 3 bases, and 9 bases separated the two germline ends. CDR3 nucleotides: TGCAGTGTCTTGAGTGACACTGAAGCTTTCTTT. As protein: CSVLSDTEAFF.

The V call is TRBV5-4, the J call TRBJ1-1; a possible D gene is TRBD1 (5 bases). Germline assignment: CDR1 SGHNT and CDR2 YYREEE (reference sequence). This CDR3 has 15 amino acids. Between the trimmed V and J ends, which lost 0 bases and 1 base, there was a span of 10 bases. This CDR3 is CASSLVARANTEAFF. CDR3 DNA sequence: TGTGCCAGCAGCTTGGTAGCCAGGGCGAACACTGAAGCTTTCTTT.

V is TRBV25-1 and J is TRBJ2-7, with 11 positions matching TRBD1. The V gene end was trimmed by 1 base and the J gene end by 4 bases; junction bases not matched to a gene: 9. There are 17 residues in the CDR3. Germline loops: CDR1 MGHDK, CDR2 SYGVNS. Here the CDR3 DNA reads TGTGCCAGCAGTGAATCAGCCTGGGACAGGGGGACGTACGAGCAGTACTTC. Translation gives CASSESAWDRGTYEQYF.

V and J are TRBV20-1 and TRBJ2-1, with D hard to call. Germline V gives CDR1 DFQATT, CDR2 SNEGSKA (reference sequence). Trimming removed 6 bases from V and 10 bases from J, with 10 bases in between. The CDR3 covers 10 residues. The CDR3 DNA sequence: TGCAGTGCCAGGAGTCGGGAGCAGTTCTTC. Translation gives CSARSREQFF.

The chain employs TRBV5-1 and TRBJ2-3, with 9 bases aligning to TRBD1. The junction had 3 bases not matched to a gene; V was cut back by 4 bases and J by 0 bases. Germline V CDR1 and CDR2: SGHRS, YFSETQ. This CDR3 is 15 amino acids long. The CDR3 DNA reads as TGCGCCAGCAGCATACAGGGGGCTAGCACAGATACGCAGTATTTT. Amino acids: CASSIQGASTDTQYF.